These 17 T cell receptor beta chains originate from one sample sequenced in a study of blood T cells in healthy people across ages (dated by TCRdb to 2014 to 2015). Receptor libraries were prepared by 5' RACE. For sequencing, an Illumina HiSeq 2500 was employed. A second PCR of roughly 6 to 12 cycles was run with a J-beta primer mix and a sample-barcoded 5' primer. The public reads were quality trimmed at Q25 with fastp and then assembled into clones with MiXCR by TCRdb, keeping productive beta chains. Each entry merges the rows of one CDR3 protein and shows their most common DNA and genes. Within this sample are around 500,000 distinct CDR3 sequences, with more than 45% of them counted one time only. About 22% of the sample is in the top ten clones. Sequencing was done on a sample of blood. The receptor source for this set is a man of 80 years or more in good health.

Worth noting for this clonotype: Since a much larger clone is just one base distant, this may be a read error. V and J are TRBV4-3 and TRBJ2-5; D unresolved. Trimming cost V 0 bases and J 11 bases, with 10 bases left between them. Per germline, CDR1 LGHNA and CDR2 YSLEER. The CDR3 length is 12 residues. The CDR3 spells CASSQETREQYF. The CDR3 DNA is TGCGCCAGCAGCCAAGAAACTCGTGAGCAGTACTTC.

There are a few counts of this clonotype. This chain joins TRBV5-1 and TRBJ2-4; 8 nucleotides match TRBD1. CDR3 length equals 15 residues. Germline CDR1 SGHRS, CDR2 YFSETQ. V shed 4 bases and J 4 bases; nucleotides not matched to a gene: 7. The CDR3 DNA reads as TGCGCCAGCAGCCGGACAGGGAATACGAAAAACATTCAGTACTTC. It translates to CASSRTGNTKNIQYF.

CDR3 nucleotide sequence: TGTGCCAGCAGCCCTACATCTTTAGGTACGCAGTATTTT. Translation: CASSPTSLGTQYF. The rearrangement joins TRBV28 to TRBJ2-3; the D is unclear. Germline CDR1 MDHEN, CDR2 SYDVKM. V lost 6 bases to trimming and J lost 8 bases, with 15 bases between them. The CDR3 covers 13 residues.

V and J are TRBV9 and TRBJ2-1; no clear D gene. Germline CDR1 and CDR2: SGDLS and YYNGEE. The CDR3 is 16 amino acids. V was clipped by 3 bases and J by 0 bases, with 13 bases between them. In DNA, the CDR3 is TGTGCCAGCAGCGACCCAGACGGACGCTCCTACAATGAGCAGTTCTTC. Translation: CASSDPDGRSYNEQFF.

This chain joins TRBV5-1 and TRBJ2-7; D is perhaps TRBD2 (6 bases). The CDR3 length is 13 residues. V was clipped by 3 bases and J by 5 bases, with 12 bases between them. Germline CDR1 is SGHRS and CDR2 is YFSETQ. CDR3: CASSWDWLNEQYF. The CDR3 region has the DNA TGCGCCAGCAGCTGGGACTGGTTGAACGAGCAGTACTTC. Complete variable domain (other parts from reference TRBV5-1 and TRBJ2-7): KAGVTQTPRYLIKTRGQQVTLSCSPISGHRSVSWYQQTPGQGLQFLFEYFSETQRNKGNFPGRFSGRQFSNSRSEMNVSTLELGDSALYLCASSWDWLNEQYFGPGTRLTVT.

V is TRBV29-1 and J is TRBJ2-1, with 8 bases fitting TRBD2. Per the germline V gene, CDR1 is SQVTM and CDR2 is ANQGSEA. The CDR3 runs 12 residues. J gave up 3 bases and V 8 bases, and 3 bases lay outside the gene matches. CDR3 nucleotide sequence: TGCAGCTCCGGGACTAGCTACAATGAGCAGTTCTTC. This encodes CSSGTSYNEQFF.

This clonotype was counted a single time. V gene TRBV18 combines with J gene TRBJ2-1; D assignment may be TRBD1 or TRBD2 (6 bases each). V dropped 3 bases and J dropped 6 bases, with 12 bases sitting between them. This CDR3 is built from 14 residues. Per the germline V gene, CDR1 is KGHSH and CDR2 is LQKENI. The CDR3 nucleotides are TGTGCCAGCTCACCGATCAGGGGAGGCAATGAGCAGTTCTTC. This encodes CASSPIRGGNEQFF.

The genes are TRBV4-2 and TRBJ2-6; TRBD2 aligns across 9 bases. This CDR3 spans 18 amino acids. The germline CDR1 and CDR2 sequences are LGHNA and YNFKEQ. The ends lost 0 bases at V and 0 bases at J; junction bases unmatched: 3. CDR3 region: CASSQDGTSYSGANVLTF. The CDR3 coding sequence is TGTGCCAGCAGCCAAGATGGGACTAGCTACTCTGGGGCCAACGTCCTGACTTTC.

This clonotype was picked up a small number of times. V usage is TRBV20-1 and J usage is TRBJ2-1; 11 bases fit TRBD2. This CDR3 spans 16 amino acids. Germline V lookup: CDR1 DFQATT, CDR2 SNEGSKA (reference sequence). V was pared by 0 bases and J by 8 bases, with 9 bases of the junction left unmatched. The CDR3 coding sequence is TGCAGTGCTAGAGATCTTACTAGCGGGAGTCGAGATGAGCAGTTCTTC. It codes for CSARDLTSGSRDEQFF.

The V gene is TRBV20-1, the J gene TRBJ1-5; 8 bases are a match to TRBD1. The CDR3 length is 14 residues. Losses at the gene ends were 2 bases for V and 4 bases for J; bases not matched to a gene: 4. CDR1 is DFQATT and CDR2 is SNEGSKA in the germline V gene (reference sequence). This CDR3 is CSARPGQANQPQHF. For the CDR3, the DNA is TGCAGTGCTAGACCGGGACAGGCAAATCAGCCCCAGCATTTT.

This clonotype appeared a single time. The chain recombines TRBV20-1 with TRBJ2-3; D remains unclear. This CDR3 has 13 amino acids. The germline V and J ends were trimmed by 5 bases and 0 bases, with 9 bases remaining between them. From germline, CDR1 is DFQATT and CDR2 SNEGSKA (reference sequence). The CDR3 protein is CSAQAKSTDTQYF. The DNA for the CDR3 is TGCAGTGCTCAAGCTAAAAGCACAGATACGCAGTATTTT.

This clonotype was observed a handful of times. The chain combines TRBV4-3 with TRBJ2-7; TRBD1 matches 7 bases. J lost 7 bases, V lost 4 bases, and 7 bases had no gene match. Germline V gene lookup returns CDR1 LGHNA and CDR2 YSLEER. The CDR3 length is 13 residues. For the CDR3, the DNA is TGCGCCAGCAGCCTCAACAGGGGTAGGGAGCAGTACTTC. Its translation: CASSLNRGREQYF.

This chain uses TRBV7-9 with TRBJ2-7, with D possibly TRBD2 on 6 matching bases. V was cut by 6 bases and J by 0 bases, with 18 bases left in between. The CDR3 runs to 16 residues. The germline CDR1 and CDR2 sequences are SEHNR and FQNEAQ (reference sequence). The CDR3 is CASSNRRGASSYEQYF. CDR3 nucleotides: TGTGCCAGCAGTAATAGGCGGGGTGCAAGCTCCTACGAGCAGTACTTC.

This clonotype showed up just a few times. This sequence joins TRBV6-2 or TRBV6-3 and TRBJ2-7; 7 bases line up with TRBD2. The CDR3 extends over 16 amino acids. CDR1 and CDR2 (germline): MNHEY, SVGEGT. V lost 6 bases, J lost 4 bases, and 15 bases stayed unmatched. The CDR3: CASSRQPPWGLYEQYF. The CDR3 nucleotides are TGTGCCAGCAGCAGACAGCCACCGTGGGGACTATACGAGCAGTACTTC.

This clonotype was seen a few times. The chain couples TRBV6-5 to TRBJ1-1; 7 bases match TRBD1. This CDR3 comprises 13 residues. V shed 2 bases and J 8 bases; nucleotides not matched to a gene: 5. Germline V gene data show CDR1 as MNHEY and CDR2 as SVGAGI. The DNA of the CDR3 is TGTGCCAGCAGTTACCGGGGCAGGGGGGAAGCTTTCTTT. Translation: CASSYRGRGEAFF.

CDR3 protein: CASSLGGADGYTF. The CDR3 region has the DNA TGCGCCAGCAGCTTGGGTGGCGCCGATGGCTACACCTTC. This sequence joins TRBV5-1 and TRBJ1-2; D gene ambiguous. The CDR3 sequence is 13 residues long. Trimming left V 0 bases short and J 6 bases short, with 9 bases between. Germline lookup yields CDR1 SGHRS and CDR2 YFSETQ.

The gene calls are TRBV7-9 and TRBJ2-2; D is uncertain. Germline assignment: CDR1 SEHNR and CDR2 FQNEAQ (reference sequence). V shed 5 bases and J shed 2 bases, with 9 bases lying between them. The CDR3 runs to 14 residues. CDR3 region: CASSTGSNTGELFF. The CDR3 DNA reads as TGTGCCAGCAGCACCGGGTCTAACACCGGGGAGCTGTTTTTT.